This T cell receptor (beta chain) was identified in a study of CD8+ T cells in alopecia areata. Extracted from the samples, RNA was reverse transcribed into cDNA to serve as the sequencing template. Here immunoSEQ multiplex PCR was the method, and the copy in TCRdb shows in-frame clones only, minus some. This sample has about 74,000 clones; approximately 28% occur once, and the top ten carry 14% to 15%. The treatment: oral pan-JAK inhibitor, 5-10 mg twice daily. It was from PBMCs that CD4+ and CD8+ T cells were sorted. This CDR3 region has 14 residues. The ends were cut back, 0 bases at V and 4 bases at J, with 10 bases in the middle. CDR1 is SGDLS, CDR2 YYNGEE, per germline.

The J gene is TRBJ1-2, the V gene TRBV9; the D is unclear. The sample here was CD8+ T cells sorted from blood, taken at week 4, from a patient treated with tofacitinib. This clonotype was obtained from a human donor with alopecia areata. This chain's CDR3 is CASSVESATYGYTF. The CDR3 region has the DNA TGTGCCAGCAGCGTAGAATCAGCTACCTATGGCTACACCTTC.